This entry is about one TCR beta chain. The CDR3 contains 12 residues. With V trimmed by 4 bases and J by 8 bases, 4 bases remained unmatched. Germline V gene sequence: CDR1 MNHEY, CDR2 SVGAGI. The method was immunoSEQ multiplex PCR; TCRdb's version includes in-frame clones alone and lacks a portion of them. In the table there are just under 35,000 clones, 85% to 90% of which are singletons. This entry belongs to a study of T cell responses to AZD1222 COVID-19 vaccine. Background on the study: Analysis merged second doses at about 4 or about 12 weeks.

The chain combines TRBV6-5 with TRBJ1-1; 7 nucleotides agree with TRBD1. Material: peripheral blood, obtained on day 0 of AZD1222 vaccination. The sequence was obtained from an adult in good health. The CDR3 DNA reads TGTGCCAGCAGTTTCCGGGACAGAGAAGCTTTCTTT. Translating it yields CASSFRDREAFF.